This T cell receptor beta chain was found in a study of OX40 agonist ivuxolimab in advanced cancers. Germline CDR1 and CDR2: SGHNT and YYREEE (reference sequence). Losses at the gene ends were 4 bases for V and 6 bases for J; bases not matched to a gene: 11. This CDR3 is 16 amino acids long. The table lists this clone with a count of one. Autoimmune disease history or systemic immunosuppression disqualified patients. Produced via immunoSEQ multiplex PCR; TCRdb's table is partial and in-frame only. The sample holds fewer than 75,000 clones, over 75% seen once. This sample comprised CD4+ or CD8+ T cells sorted from blood, obtained in a trial of the OX40 agonist ivuxolimab. V is TRBV5-4 and J is TRBJ2-1, with TRBD1 identical over 9 bases. This TCR derives from an adult with an advanced solid tumor such as melanoma, head and neck, liver or kidney cancer. CDR3 residues: CASSPGTGQILNEQFF. The CDR3 DNA reads as TGTGCCAGCAGCCCAGGGACAGGGCAAATCCTCAATGAGCAGTTCTTC.